This entry describes one T cell receptor beta chain. Its specificity is not known. PCR amplification relied on 60 Vbeta primers (plus 13 Jbeta primers). Produced via immunoSEQ multiplex PCR; TCRdb's table is partial and in-frame only. The profile shows roughly 150,000 clones, roughly 9.8% of them singletons. The data were taken from a study of cytomegalovirus exposure and HLA in healthy donors. Between the trimmed V and J ends, which lost 3 bases and 0 bases, there was a span of 9 bases. CDR1 and CDR2 (germline): SGHVS, FQNEAQ. This CDR3 comprises 16 residues. These donors counted as nominally healthy when sampled, but unrecorded immune exposures were likely. Regarding the study as a whole: When presence/absence was analysed, sequencing depth was taken to be roughly uniform across donors. TCR beta V segments were, for the most part, productive about 87% or about 30% of the time in an earlier analysis.

This TCR was recovered from a middle-aged man in good health and CMV-seronegative. The sample comprised PBMCs. This chain uses TRBV7-8 with TRBJ2-6; a weak D match, TRBD1 (6 bases). This CDR3 reads CASSFRGGSGANVLTF. CDR3 in DNA: TGTGCCAGCAGCTTCCGAGGGGGCTCTGGGGCCAACGTCCTGACTTTC.